This T cell receptor (beta chain) was retrieved from a study of OX40 agonist ivuxolimab in advanced cancers. Data came from immunoSEQ multiplex PCR; TCRdb stores just in-frame clones and leaves some out. This repertoire shows 45,000 to 65,000 clones, almost 90% found once; its top ten account for roughly 7%. The CDR3 covers 13 residues. V shed 8 bases and J shed 1 base, with 11 bases lying between them. Germline loops: CDR1 MNHNS, CDR2 SASEGT. Individuals having autoimmune disease history or systemic immunosuppression were not enrolled. V and J are TRBV6-1 and TRBJ1-1, with D uncertain. The clonotype comes from an adult with an advanced solid tumor such as melanoma, head and neck, liver or kidney cancer. Sequencing was performed on CD4+ or CD8+ T cells sorted from blood, taken in a trial of the OX40 agonist ivuxolimab. In DNA form, the CDR3 reads TGTGCCAGCCCAAAGGGTGGGAACACTGAAGCTTTCTTT. Translating gives CASPKGGNTEAFF.